These T cell receptor beta chains were read from a single sample in a study of blood T cell repertoires in COVID-19. Using immunoSEQ multiplex PCR, the repertoire was profiled, and TCRdb retains in-frame clones only, with some absent. Of approximately 100,000 clones in the sample, over 70% were seen once. Input material: peripheral blood. Every receptor here comes from a human donor with acute or convalescent COVID-19. The donor label of this sample is uncertain. Both conserved end residues are part of each CDR3.

v_call	j_call	cdr3_aa
TRBV28	TRBJ2-1	CASSLFRGSSYNEQFF
TRBV5-1	TRBJ1-2	CASSSLPDSFYGYTF
TRBV5-1	TRBJ2-3	CASSIGTTRPDTQYF
TRBV6-5	TRBJ2-7	CASSQPRTGLYEQYF
TRBV6-2/TRBV6-3	TRBJ2-1	CASSPHRAGGSYNEQFF
TRBV18	TRBJ2-2	CASSWSGTGENTGELFF
TRBV5-5	TRBJ2-1	CASSLTGNGNNEQFF
TRBV7-3	TRBJ2-6	CASSRQGGSGANVLTF
TRBV6-1	TRBJ1-5	CASSEAGGNQPQHF
TRBV18	TRBJ1-1	CASSPHGGQENTEAFF
TRBV7-9	TRBJ1-6	CASSLAGDGSPLHF
TRBV2	TRBJ1-5	CASSLRTGQYSNQPQHF
TRBV3-1/TRBV3-2	TRBJ2-3	CASSLTSSDTQYF
TRBV18	TRBJ1-6	CASSRSDITNVWSPLHF
TRBV27	TRBJ1-6	CASTQGTGGNSPLHF
TRBV6-2/TRBV6-3	TRBJ2-2	CASSSPRGSGATGELFF
TRBV5-6	TRBJ1-2	CASSTDRGQGNYGYTF
TRBV18	TRBJ1-1	CASSATVNTEAFF
TRBV12-5	TRBJ2-1	CASGSERRGSSYNEQFF
TRBV5-5	TRBJ2-1	CASSRLTSGESNEQFF
TRBV29-1	TRBJ1-6	CSVRKDIQSPLHF
TRBV12-5	TRBJ2-5	CASGLVRVASGQETQYF
TRBV19	TRBJ2-7	CASSPGTATYEQYF
TRBV5-6	TRBJ1-2	CASTEGAGYGYTF
TRBV5-1	TRBJ1-5	CASSLAGQSNQPQHF
TRBV29-1	TRBJ1-2	CSGTQGAGYGYTF
TRBV7-9	TRBJ2-3	CASSLLGSTDTQYF
TRBV27	TRBJ2-1	CASSLGQGPNEQFF
TRBV28	TRBJ2-7	CASGLGDEQYF
TRBV25-1	TRBJ1-5	CASYSLNYQPQHF
TRBV21-1	TRBJ2-7	CASSKVGQQGSGAPGSYEQYF